This T cell receptor beta chain was profiled in a study of blood T cell repertoires in COVID-19. Original methodology: Researchers report that nucleated cell counts were estimated from reference gene primer amplification. Profiled with immunoSEQ multiplex PCR; TCRdb holds only in-frame clones, not every one. That table is the source of V, J and clone size, and D and trimming were worked out from the DNA. The sample consists of a few hundred thousand clones, more than 70% of them appearing once. CDR1 and CDR2 (germline): SGHRS, YFSETQ. Trimming removed 0 bases from V and 3 bases from J, with 10 bases in between. The CDR3 extends over 14 amino acids.

This chain connects TRBV5-1 to TRBJ2-7, with D unresolved. The receptor comes from a woman aged 40 to 50 with acute COVID-19. Sequenced sample: PBMCs or T cells enriched from blood (not recorded which). CDR3 sequence: CASSLAEVVYEQYF. The CDR3 region has the DNA TGCGCCAGCAGCTTGGCCGAGGTTGTCTACGAGCAGTACTTC.